These 32 T cell receptor beta chains share one sample of origin, sequenced in a study of blood T cell repertoires in COVID-19. The method was immunoSEQ multiplex PCR; TCRdb's version includes in-frame clones alone and lacks a portion of them. Among more than 95,000 clones, roughly 90% were seen once, and the ten largest hold around 2%. The sequenced material came from peripheral blood. The receptors originated from a man aged 45-60 years with COVID-19, enrolled during active disease.

This clone was seen a single time. The rearrangement uses TRBV7-9 and TRBJ2-7; 9 bases fit TRBD2. The germline CDR1 and CDR2 sequences are SEHNR and FQNEAQ (reference sequence). The CDR3 is made up of 17 amino acids. V shed 6 bases and J 3 bases; nucleotides not matched to a gene: 15. CDR3: CASSIKLAGKPLYEQYF. The DNA of the CDR3 is TGTGCCAGCAGTATAAAACTAGCGGGTAAGCCCCTCTACGAGCAGTACTTC. The entire variable domain, with the rest obtained from reference TRBV7-9 and TRBJ2-7, is as follows: DTGVSQNPRHKITKRGQNVTFRCDPISEHNRLYWYRQTLGQGPEFLTYFQNEAQLEKSRLLSDRFSAERPKGSFSTLEIQRTEQGDSAMYLCASSIKLAGKPLYEQYFGPGTRLTVT.

The genes are TRBV12-5 and TRBJ2-7; TRBD2 matches at 9 bases. The V and J ends lost 1 base and 1 base, in that order; junction bases with no gene match: 2. Germline CDR1 and CDR2: LGHNT and FRNRAP. The CDR3 loop spans 15 amino acids. CDR3 sequence reads: CASGLESGRSYEQYV. CDR3 bases: TGTGCTAGTGGTTTGGAGAGCGGGAGGTCCTACGAGCAGTACGTC.

In this sample, this clone is medium-sized. The V and J genes are TRBV6-1 and TRBJ2-2; TRBD2 aligns across 7 bases. The CDR3 sequence is 14 residues long. V shed 1 base and J 4 bases; nucleotides not matched to a gene: 0. CDR1 and CDR2 from the germline V gene are MNHNS and SASEGT. The CDR3 protein is CASSEGTSTGELFF. The CDR3 coding sequence is TGTGCCAGCAGTGAAGGGACTAGCACCGGGGAGCTGTTTTTT.

This rearrangement joins TRBV5-1 to TRBJ2-7; TRBD2 matches 10 bases. Germline-derived CDR1 and CDR2 are SGHRS and YFSETQ. J was trimmed by 2 bases and V by 4 bases; bases with no gene match: 6. The CDR3 runs 15 residues. The DNA of the CDR3 is TGCGCCAGCAGCCAAACTAGCGGGGCACCCTACGAGCAGTACTTC. Translating it yields CASSQTSGAPYEQYF.

V gene TRBV28 combines with J gene TRBJ1-2, with D possibly TRBD1 on 5 matching bases. The CDR3 covers 14 residues. V gave up 5 bases and J gave up 5 bases, with 15 bases separating them. The V gene's germline CDR1 is MDHEN and CDR2 SYDVKM. CDR3 DNA: TGTGCCAGCAGTGAGATCCCGGGACTATATGGCTACACCTTC. Amino acid sequence: CASSEIPGLYGYTF.

The J gene is TRBJ1-2, the V gene TRBV28, with 10 positions matching TRBD1. V was clipped by 2 bases and J by 7 bases; unmatched bases: 7. Germline CDR1 and CDR2: MDHEN and SYDVKM. There are 15 residues in the CDR3. CDR3 in amino acids: CASSLLDRGRSGYTF. CDR3 nucleotide sequence: TGTGCCAGCAGTTTACTCGACAGGGGGCGATCTGGCTACACCTTC.

The V call is TRBV6-5, the J call TRBJ2-3; possibly TRBD2 for D (7 bases). V dropped 7 bases and J dropped 4 bases, with 18 bases sitting between them. The CDR3 extends over 15 amino acids. Germline CDR1 is MNHEY and CDR2 is SVGAGI. This chain's CDR3 is CASKRGGLGADTQYF. Here the CDR3 DNA reads TGTGCCAGCAAAAGGGGGGGCCTCGGAGCAGATACGCAGTATTTT.

The CDR3 bases are TGCAGTGCAAGGAGCACCGGGGAGCTGTTTTTT. As protein: CSARSTGELFF. This chain connects TRBV20-1 to TRBJ2-2; D is ambiguous. The CDR3 is 11 residues long. Germline-derived CDR1 and CDR2 are DFQATT and SNEGSKA (reference sequence). V was shortened by 6 bases and J by 4 bases, with 6 bases between the two germline ends.

The V call is TRBV9, the J call TRBJ2-1, with D perhaps matching TRBD2 (6 bases). This CDR3 region has 18 residues. CDR1 and CDR2 (germline): SGDLS, YYNGEE. V was pared by 0 bases and J by 6 bases, with 22 bases between. This CDR3 reads CASSVAEVWERRGNEQFF. As DNA, the CDR3 is TGTGCCAGCAGCGTAGCCGAAGTGTGGGAGAGGAGGGGCAATGAGCAGTTCTTC.

The chain links TRBV5-1 to TRBJ1-2, with 7 bases matching TRBD1. The V and J ends lost 3 bases and 4 bases, in that order; junction bases with no gene match: 3. CDR1 is SGHRS, CDR2 YFSETQ, per germline. The CDR3 loop spans 13 amino acids. CDR3 sequence reads: CASSSTGIYGYTF. CDR3 coding DNA: TGCGCCAGCAGCTCGACAGGGATCTATGGCTACACCTTC.

J is TRBJ2-2 and V is TRBV28; the match to TRBD1 covers 12 bases. The ends lost 3 bases at V and 5 bases at J; junction bases unmatched: 7. From germline, CDR1 is MDHEN and CDR2 SYDVKM. The CDR3 runs 17 residues. This CDR3 is CASSLGQGATGTGELFF. CDR3 DNA: TGTGCCAGCAGTTTGGGACAGGGGGCAACTGGGACCGGGGAGCTGTTTTTT.

This chain joins TRBV6-2 or TRBV6-3 and TRBJ2-3, with TRBD2 identical over 11 bases. Germline lookup yields CDR1 MNHEY and CDR2 SVGEGT. The CDR3 runs 16 residues. V trimming: 5 bases; J trimming: 5 bases; junction bases outside the gene matches: 9. CDR3 amino acids: CASSRLAGGPIDTQYF. In DNA, the CDR3 is TGTGCCAGCAGTCGGTTAGCGGGAGGGCCTATAGATACGCAGTATTTT.

The chain joins TRBV4-2 to TRBJ2-2; 8 bases are a match to TRBD2. After removal of 6 bases from V and 6 bases from J, the junction contained 3 bases not matched to a gene. Germline V gene data show CDR1 as LGHNA and CDR2 as YNFKEQ. This CDR3 is built from 13 residues. Here the CDR3 reads CASSFGGAGELFF. For the CDR3, the DNA is TGTGCCAGCAGTTTCGGGGGGGCCGGGGAGCTGTTTTTT.

Comments on this clone: A read error may account for a junction end that differs from germline. The chain carries TRBV28 and TRBJ2-7; D uncertain. The CDR3 is 16 residues long. Germline V gene data show CDR1 as MDHEN and CDR2 as SYDVKM. The CDR3 coding sequence is TGTGCCAGCAGTCCCTTTCAACAGCCTCCTGTGTACGGGCAGTACTTC. Protein sequence: CASSPFQQPPVYGQYF.

The chain combines TRBV7-3 with TRBJ2-1; D possibly corresponds to TRBD1 (6 bases). This CDR3 has 15 amino acids. V lost 6 bases, J lost 6 bases, and 18 bases lay in between. In germline, CDR1 is SGHTA, CDR2 FQGTGA. DNA of the CDR3: TGTGCCAGCAGTTCTCAACCTGGACAGTCCAATGAGCAGTTCTTC. It codes for CASSSQPGQSNEQFF. Drawing the rest from reference TRBV7-3 and TRBJ2-1, the complete variable domain is GAGVSQTPSNKVTEKGKYVELRCDPISGHTALYWYRQSLGQGPEFLIYFQGTGAADDSGLPNDRFFAVRPEGSVSTLKIQRTERGDSAVYLCASSSQPGQSNEQFFGPGTRLTVL.

The rearrangement joins TRBV9 to TRBJ2-7, with 7 bases matching TRBD2. In germline, CDR1 is SGDLS, CDR2 YYNGEE. V lost 4 bases, J lost 0 bases, and 7 bases stayed unmatched. The CDR3 has 15 residues. The CDR3 region is CASSPGRISSYEQYF. DNA of the CDR3: TGTGCCAGCAGCCCCGGGAGGATAAGCTCCTACGAGCAGTACTTC.

J is TRBJ1-1 and V is TRBV30; 8 bases fit TRBD1. This CDR3 comprises 14 residues. Germline CDR1 GTSNPN, CDR2 SVGIG (reference sequence). The V and J ends lost 1 base and 4 bases, in that order; junction bases with no gene match: 5. DNA for the CDR3: TGTGCCTGGAGTGCCTTTGACAGGGGCACTGAAGCTTTCTTT. Translated, it gives CAWSAFDRGTEAFF.

J is TRBJ2-7 and V is TRBV24-1, with 7 positions matching TRBD2. The CDR3 sequence is 15 residues long. CDR1 and CDR2 (germline): KGHDR, SFDVKD. Unmatched junction bases numbered 13, after V lost 12 bases and J lost 0 bases. The CDR3 region has the DNA TGTGCCCCAGATGGGGGGGAGGGCCCCTCCTACGAGCAGTACGTC. Residues: CAPDGGEGPSYEQYV.

The rearrangement joins TRBV6-5 to TRBJ1-2; D unresolved. Germline values: CDR1 MNHEY, CDR2 SVGAGI. Trimming pared 0 bases from V and 3 bases from J, leaving 14 bases between. The CDR3 sequence is 16 residues long. CDR3 sequence (DNA): TGTGCCAGCAGTTACTCGATCGGGGTTTACGACTATGGCTACACCTTC. Its protein is CASSYSIGVYDYGYTF.

The chain recombines TRBV5-5 with TRBJ2-2; 12 bases are shared with TRBD1. The CDR3 is made up of 17 amino acids. V lost 2 bases and J lost 4; bases outside the gene matches: 6. From germline, CDR1 is SGHKS and CDR2 YYEKEE (reference sequence). This CDR3 is CASSLGLGQGATGELFF. The CDR3 DNA follows: TGTGCCAGCAGCTTAGGCTTGGGACAGGGGGCCACCGGGGAGCTGTTTTTT.

The chain links TRBV5-4 to TRBJ2-1; TRBD1 agrees at 10 bases. V lost 1 base and J lost 8; bases outside the gene matches: 6. This CDR3 contains 15 residues. CDR1 is SGHNT and CDR2 is YYREEE in the germline V gene (reference sequence). The chain's CDR3 is CASSLRATGGDEQFF. The CDR3 nucleotides are TGTGCCAGCAGCTTGCGAGCGACAGGGGGCGATGAGCAGTTCTTC.

The chain recombines TRBV10-3 with TRBJ1-2; D might be TRBD1 (6 bases). V was shortened by 4 bases and J by 5 bases, with 20 bases between the two germline ends. CDR1 is ENHRY and CDR2 is SYGVKD in the germline V gene. This CDR3 region has 16 residues. This CDR3 is CAISGLIGGDGYGYTF. Here the CDR3 DNA reads TGTGCCATCAGTGGCCTAATAGGGGGGGATGGATATGGCTACACCTTC.

The chain's CDR3 is CASSLSREDTQYF. The CDR3 DNA is TGTGCCAGCAGTTTATCGAGAGAAGATACGCAGTATTTT. The chain is built from TRBV27 and TRBJ2-3, with no clear D. The CDR3 contains 13 residues. Germline CDR1 and CDR2: MNHEY and SMNVEV (reference sequence). V lost 0 bases, J lost 5 bases, and 6 bases lay in between.

The J gene is TRBJ1-1, the V gene TRBV12-3 or TRBV12-4, with 7 nucleotides matching TRBD1. This CDR3 is built from 13 residues. The V segment lost 5 bases and the J segment 7 bases; nucleotides outside the gene matches: 7. As DNA, the CDR3 is TGTGCCAGCAGTCGGCAAAGGGACAGTGAAGCTTTCTTT. Amino acid sequence: CASSRQRDSEAFF.

CDR3 sequence: CASSLEAGTHNEQFF. CDR3 nucleotide sequence: TGTGCCAGCAGCTTAGAAGCGGGGACACACAATGAGCAGTTCTTC. The chain links TRBV11-3 to TRBJ2-1, with D possibly matching TRBD2 (7 bases). The CDR3 contains 15 residues. CDR1 is SGHNT and CDR2 is YENEEA in the germline V gene. The ends were cut back, 0 bases at V and 5 bases at J, with 11 bases in the middle.

The V call is TRBV5-6, the J call TRBJ1-1, with 7 bases that match TRBD1. Losses at the gene ends were 4 bases for V and 1 base for J; bases not matched to a gene: 13. Germline CDR1 is SGHDT and CDR2 is YYEEEE. This CDR3 is built from 17 residues. DNA for the CDR3: TGTGCCAGCAGCGTCATACAGGGGCGGTATGCGAACACTGAAGCTTTCTTT. Translated: CASSVIQGRYANTEAFF.

This clone appeared a single time. This chain connects TRBV18 to TRBJ2-6, with a possible D match to TRBD1 (5 bases). The CDR3 length is 19 residues. Germline assignment: CDR1 KGHSH and CDR2 LQKENI. The ends were cut back, 2 bases at V and 0 bases at J, with 17 bases in the middle. The CDR3 DNA follows: TGTGCCAGCTCACCAACCGGTAAGGGGTTTCACTCTGGGGCCAACGTCCTGACTTTC. Protein: CASSPTGKGFHSGANVLTF. Filled out from reference TRBV18 and TRBJ2-6, the complete variable domain reads NAGVMQNPRHLVRRRGQEARLRCSPMKGHSHVYWYRQLPEEGLKFMVYLQKENIIDESGMPKERFSAEFPKEGPSILRIQQVVRGDSAAYFCASSPTGKGFHSGANVLTFGAGSRLTVL.

J is TRBJ2-3 and V is TRBV15, with 8 bases matching TRBD2. Germline lookup yields CDR1 LNHNV and CDR2 YYDKDF (reference sequence). V shed 8 bases, J shed 5 bases, and the junction held 3 bases outside the gene matches. The CDR3 is 12 amino acids. The CDR3, as DNA: TGTGCCACCCGGGCGGGGGGAGATACGCAGTATTTT. Translated: CATRAGGDTQYF.

The genes are TRBV6-1 and TRBJ2-1, with 8 bases that match TRBD2. V shed 2 bases and J 7 bases; nucleotides not matched to a gene: 4. The CDR3 has 14 residues. Germline CDR1 MNHNS, CDR2 SASEGT. The CDR3 sequence is CASSEPPSGNEQFF. The CDR3 DNA reads as TGTGCCAGCAGTGAACCGCCTAGCGGGAATGAGCAGTTCTTC.

As DNA, the CDR3 is TGTGCCAGCAGCACGACAGGAGCAGCCTACAATGAGCAGTTCTTC. Translated: CASSTTGAAYNEQFF. The chain employs TRBV5-4 and TRBJ2-1, with D perhaps TRBD1 (6 bases). CDR3 length equals 15 residues. V was pared by 4 bases and J by 2 bases, with 13 bases between. In germline, CDR1 is SGHNT, CDR2 YYREEE (reference sequence). Variable domain in full (rest from reference TRBV5-4 and TRBJ2-1): ETGVTQSPTHLIKTRGQQVTLRCSSQSGHNTVSWYQQALGQGPQFIFQYYREEENGRGNFPPRFSGLQFPNYSSELNVNALELDDSALYLCASSTTGAAYNEQFFGPGTRLTVL.

This clone was seen a single time. The rearrangement uses TRBV14 and TRBJ2-1; tentative D call: TRBD2 (5 bases). CDR1 is SGHDN and CDR2 is FVKESK in the germline V gene. The CDR3 is made up of 16 amino acids. Trimming took off 2 bases at V and 11 bases at J, with 22 bases between the two ends. The CDR3: CASSQNSVNLESQQFF. In DNA, the CDR3 is TGTGCCAGCAGCCAAAATAGCGTTAATTTGGAGTCCCAGCAGTTCTTC.

The table lists this clone with a count of one. The chain uses TRBV24-1 and TRBJ2-7, with 9 bases identical to TRBD1. The CDR3 has 14 residues. The V and J ends lost 5 bases and 5 bases, in that order; junction bases with no gene match: 6. Germline assignment: CDR1 KGHDR and CDR2 SFDVKD. CDR3 in amino acids: CATSGAGQGNEQYF. CDR3 bases: TGTGCCACCAGTGGGGCGGGACAGGGCAACGAGCAGTACTTC.